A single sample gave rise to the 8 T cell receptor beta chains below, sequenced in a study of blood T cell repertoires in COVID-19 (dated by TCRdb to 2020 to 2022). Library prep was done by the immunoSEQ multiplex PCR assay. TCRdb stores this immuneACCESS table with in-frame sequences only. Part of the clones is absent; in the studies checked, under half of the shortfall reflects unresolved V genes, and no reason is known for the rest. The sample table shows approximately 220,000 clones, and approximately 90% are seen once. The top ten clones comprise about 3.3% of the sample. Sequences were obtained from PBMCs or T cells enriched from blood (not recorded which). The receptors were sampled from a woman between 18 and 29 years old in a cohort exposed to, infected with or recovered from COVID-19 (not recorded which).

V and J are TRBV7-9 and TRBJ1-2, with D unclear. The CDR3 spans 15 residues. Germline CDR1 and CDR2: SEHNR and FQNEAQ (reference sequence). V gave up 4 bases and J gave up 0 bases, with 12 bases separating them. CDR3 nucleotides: TGTGCCAGCAGCTCCCCGAGGGTAGCTAACTATGGCTACACCTTC. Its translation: CASSSPRVANYGYTF.

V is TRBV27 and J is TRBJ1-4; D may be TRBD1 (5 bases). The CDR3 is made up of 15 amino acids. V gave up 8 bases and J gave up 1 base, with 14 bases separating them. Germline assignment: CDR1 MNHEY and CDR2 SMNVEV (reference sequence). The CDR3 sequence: CASSRGVLTNEKLFF. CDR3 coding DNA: TGTGCCAGCTCACGGGGGGTGCTAACTAATGAAAAACTGTTTTTT.

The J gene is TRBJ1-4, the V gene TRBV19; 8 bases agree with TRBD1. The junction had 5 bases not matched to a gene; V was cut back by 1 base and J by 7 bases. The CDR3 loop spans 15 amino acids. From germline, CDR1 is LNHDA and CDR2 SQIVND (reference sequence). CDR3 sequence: CASSIGTGTGEKLFF. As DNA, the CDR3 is TGTGCCAGTAGTATAGGGACAGGGACGGGTGAAAAACTGTTTTTT.

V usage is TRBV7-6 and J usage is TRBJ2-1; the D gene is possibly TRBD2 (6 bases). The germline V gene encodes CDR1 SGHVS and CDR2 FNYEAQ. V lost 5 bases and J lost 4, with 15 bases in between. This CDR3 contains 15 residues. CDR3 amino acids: CASSLGDLTYNEQFF. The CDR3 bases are TGTGCCAGCAGCCTAGGGGACTTAACTTACAATGAGCAGTTCTTC.

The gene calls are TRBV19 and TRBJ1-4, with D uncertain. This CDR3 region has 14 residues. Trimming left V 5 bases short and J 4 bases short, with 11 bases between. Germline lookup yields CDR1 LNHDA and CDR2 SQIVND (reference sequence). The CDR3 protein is CASSWATSNEKLFF. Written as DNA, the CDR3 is TGTGCCAGTAGTTGGGCAACTAGTAATGAAAAACTGTTTTTT. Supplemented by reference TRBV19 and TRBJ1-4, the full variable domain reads DGGITQSPKYLFRKEGQNVTLSCEQNLNHDAMYWYRQDPGQGLRLIYYSQIVNDFQKGDIAEGYSVSREKKESFPLTVTSAQKNPTAFYLCASSWATSNEKLFFGSGTQLSVL.

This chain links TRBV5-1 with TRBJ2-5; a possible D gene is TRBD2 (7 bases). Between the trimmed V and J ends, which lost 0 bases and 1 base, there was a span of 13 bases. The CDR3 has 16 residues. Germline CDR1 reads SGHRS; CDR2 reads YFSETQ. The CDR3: CASSLAMRGGQETQYF. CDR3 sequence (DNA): TGCGCCAGCAGCTTGGCCATGAGGGGGGGCCAAGAGACCCAGTACTTC.

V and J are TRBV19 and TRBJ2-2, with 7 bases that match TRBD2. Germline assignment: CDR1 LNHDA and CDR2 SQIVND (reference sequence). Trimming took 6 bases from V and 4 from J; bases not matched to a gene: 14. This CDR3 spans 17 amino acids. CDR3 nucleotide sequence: TGTGCCAGTAGGCCCCGGGGGGACCTGGCTACCACCGGGGAGCTGTTTTTT. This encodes CASRPRGDLATTGELFF.

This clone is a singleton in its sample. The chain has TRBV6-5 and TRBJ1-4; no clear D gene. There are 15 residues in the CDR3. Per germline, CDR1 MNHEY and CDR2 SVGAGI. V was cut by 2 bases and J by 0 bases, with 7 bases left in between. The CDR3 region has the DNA TGTGCCAGCAGTTACGAGGTTGCAACTAATGAAAAACTGTTTTTT. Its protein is CASSYEVATNEKLFF.